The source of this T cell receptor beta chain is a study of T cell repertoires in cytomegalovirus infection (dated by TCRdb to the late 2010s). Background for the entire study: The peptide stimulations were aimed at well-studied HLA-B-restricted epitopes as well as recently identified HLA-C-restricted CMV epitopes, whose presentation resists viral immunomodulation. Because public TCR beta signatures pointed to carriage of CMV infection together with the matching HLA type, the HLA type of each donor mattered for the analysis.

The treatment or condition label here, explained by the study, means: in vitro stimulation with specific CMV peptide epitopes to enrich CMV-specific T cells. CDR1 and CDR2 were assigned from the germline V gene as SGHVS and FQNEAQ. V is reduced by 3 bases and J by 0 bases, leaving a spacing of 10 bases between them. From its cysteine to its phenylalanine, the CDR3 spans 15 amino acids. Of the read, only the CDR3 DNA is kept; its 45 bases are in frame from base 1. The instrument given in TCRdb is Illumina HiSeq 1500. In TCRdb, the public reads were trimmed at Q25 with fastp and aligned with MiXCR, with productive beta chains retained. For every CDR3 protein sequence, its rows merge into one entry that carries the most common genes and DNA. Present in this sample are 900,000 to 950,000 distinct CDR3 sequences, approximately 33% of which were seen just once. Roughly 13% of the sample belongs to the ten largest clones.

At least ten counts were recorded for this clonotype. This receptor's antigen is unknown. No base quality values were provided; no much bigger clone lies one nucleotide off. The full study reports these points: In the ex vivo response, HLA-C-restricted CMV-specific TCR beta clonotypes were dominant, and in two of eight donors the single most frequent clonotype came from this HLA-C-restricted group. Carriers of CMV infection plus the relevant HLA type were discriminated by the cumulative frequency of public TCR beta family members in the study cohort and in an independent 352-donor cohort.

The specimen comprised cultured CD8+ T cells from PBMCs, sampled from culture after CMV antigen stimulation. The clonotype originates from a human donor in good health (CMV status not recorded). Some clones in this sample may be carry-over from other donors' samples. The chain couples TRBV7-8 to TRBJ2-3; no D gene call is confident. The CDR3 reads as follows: CASSLGLTSTDTQYF. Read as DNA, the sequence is TGTGCCAGCAGCTTGGGTCTCACCAGCACAGATACGCAGTATTTT.